This T cell receptor beta chain was sequenced during a study of T-cell memory formation after mild COVID-19. Trimming left V 2 bases short and J 4 bases short, with 8 bases between. This CDR3 is built from 13 residues. TCRdb analysed the 5' RACE reads with MiXCR anew, one entry per CDR3 protein. The profile shows approximately 150,000 distinct CDR3 sequences, about 14% of them singletons. Study results and limitations: Prior to infection, memory already included some responding clones, suggesting cross-reactive memory joined.

This clonotype was seen a few times. The antigen remains undetermined. The sequenced sample was PBMCs or a T cell subset sorted from them (not recorded which). The chain combines TRBV12-3 or TRBV12-4 with TRBJ1-2; maybe TRBD1 (6 bases). This sequence was found in an adult woman who had mild COVID-19 (a few samples of this study predate the infection). Cell type and time point are not known. Here the CDR3 reads CASSLTGPYGYTF. The CDR3 nucleotides are TGTGCCAGCAGTTTAACAGGGCCCTATGGCTACACCTTC.